A single sample is the source of the 32 T cell receptor beta chains below, sequenced in a study of response to subunit inactivated influenza vaccine. Each CDR3 protein gets one entry after TCRdb re-called the RT-PCR reads with MiXCR. The data show a few hundred thousand distinct CDR3 sequences, roughly 22% seen once. Sequences were derived from PBMCs from blood, sampled approximately 20 months after vaccination. The receptors shown here come from a man aged 45-69 years who received an inactivated influenza vaccine.

This clonotype was observed a handful of times. The chain employs TRBV19 and TRBJ1-5, with D perhaps matching TRBD1 (6 bases). Germline V CDR1 and CDR2: LNHDA, SQIVND (reference sequence). V was trimmed by 6 bases and J by 3 bases, leaving 15 bases between them. The CDR3 consists of 15 residues. CDR3 protein: CASRIRGTLNQPQHF. CDR3 bases: TGTGCCAGTAGGATCAGGGGAACCCTCAATCAGCCCCAGCATTTT. Full variable domain (outside the CDR3, taken from reference TRBV19 and TRBJ1-5): DGGITQSPKYLFRKEGQNVTLSCEQNLNHDAMYWYRQDPGQGLRLIYYSQIVNDFQKGDIAEGYSVSREKKESFPLTVTSAQKNPTAFYLCASRIRGTLNQPQHFGDGTRLSIL.

There are a few counts of this clonotype. The rearrangement joins TRBV20-1 to TRBJ2-1; D tentatively fits TRBD1 or TRBD2 (5 bases each). Germline V CDR1 and CDR2: DFQATT, SNEGSKA (reference sequence). This CDR3 comprises 13 residues. V lost 8 bases to trimming and J lost 9 bases, with 20 bases between them. The CDR3 DNA reads TGCAGTCTGTCCGCAGGGACGGCCTCTGAGCAGTTCTTC. It codes for CSLSAGTASEQFF.

This clonotype was detected only a few times. The V gene is TRBV2, the J gene TRBJ1-5; TRBD1 might be the D (6 bases). This CDR3 is built from 14 residues. Germline values: CDR1 SNHLY, CDR2 FYNNEI. The V gene lost 4 bases and the J gene lost 5 bases, with 12 bases spanning the gap. CDR3 region: CASSGTGYHQPQHF. The DNA for the CDR3 is TGTGCCAGCAGTGGTACAGGGTACCATCAGCCCCAGCATTTT.

This sequence joins TRBV24-1 and TRBJ2-1, with 10 bases fitting TRBD2. Germline lookup yields CDR1 KGHDR and CDR2 SFDVKD. With V trimmed by 9 bases and J by 5 bases, 9 bases remained unmatched. The CDR3 spans 15 residues. Here the CDR3 reads CATVNSGGPDNEQFF. CDR3 bases: TGTGCCACCGTAAATAGCGGGGGGCCCGACAATGAGCAGTTCTTC.

About this clonotype: The junction and the germline gene differ at one end; a read error may be behind it. This rearrangement joins TRBV9 to TRBJ1-2, with 8 bases that match TRBD1. This CDR3 has 14 amino acids. The germline V gene encodes CDR1 SGDLS and CDR2 YYNGEE. DNA of the CDR3: TGTGCCAGGAGCGTAGGATCAGGGGGCGAAGGCTACACCTTC. Translating it yields CARSVGSGGEGYTF. The full variable domain, completed using reference TRBV9 and TRBJ1-2, is DSGVTQTPKHLITATGQRVTLRCSPRSGDLSVYWYQQSLDQGLQFLIQYYNGEERAKGNILERFSAQQFPDLHSELNLSSLELGDSALYFCARSVGSGGEGYTFGSGTRLTVV.

This chain connects TRBV15 to TRBJ1-1; maybe TRBD1 (6 bases). This CDR3 is 15 amino acids long. CDR1 is LNHNV, CDR2 YYDKDF, per germline (reference sequence). Trimming left V 6 bases short and J 4 bases short, with 18 bases between. The CDR3 sequence: CATRAGGRIGTEAFF. CDR3 DNA sequence: TGTGCCACCAGGGCCGGGGGGCGTATTGGCACTGAAGCTTTCTTT.

V usage is TRBV28 and J usage is TRBJ2-7; 10 bases agree with TRBD1. With 2 bases clipped from V and 6 bases from J, the junction kept 4 bases outside the gene matches. Germline CDR1 MDHEN, CDR2 SYDVKM. This CDR3 contains 14 residues. CDR3 bases: TGTGCCAGCAGTTTAGTCGGGACAGGGGCCGAGCAGTACTTC. This encodes CASSLVGTGAEQYF.

In nucleotides, the CDR3 is TGTGCCAGCAGGGCCGACCCATATAGCAATCAGCCCCAGCATTTT. Amino acids: CASRADPYSNQPQHF. The chain couples TRBV6-1 to TRBJ1-5; no clear D. Deletions cut 6 bases from V and 0 bases from J, with 12 bases between. There are 15 residues in the CDR3. Germline V gene sequence: CDR1 MNHNS, CDR2 SASEGT.

At least ten counts were recorded for this clonotype. The chain links TRBV6-5 to TRBJ2-4, with a weak D call TRBD2 (5 bases). The CDR3 spans 14 residues. Germline-derived CDR1 and CDR2 are MNHEY and SVGAGI. V lost 0 bases and J 9 bases, leaving 12 bases between the germline ends. CDR3 region: CASSYSLASGIQYF. Written as DNA, the CDR3 is TGTGCCAGCAGTTACTCTTTAGCGTCAGGCATTCAGTACTTC.

The V gene is TRBV12-3 or TRBV12-4, the J gene TRBJ1-2; TRBD1 might be the D (6 bases). CDR3 length: 14 amino acids. V lost 6 bases and J 2 bases, leaving 13 bases between the germline ends. This CDR3 is CASSTGSRNYGYTF. Here the CDR3 DNA reads TGTGCCAGCAGCACAGGGTCCAGAAACTATGGCTACACCTTC.

The rearrangement uses TRBV4-1 and TRBJ1-5; D is unclear. V was clipped by 6 bases and J by 3 bases, with 12 bases between them. CDR1 is MGHRA and CDR2 is YSYEKL in the germline V gene. The CDR3 runs 14 residues. The CDR3 coding sequence is TGCGCCAGCAGTCGAGGGAGTTCCAATCAGCCCCAGCATTTT. Protein product: CASSRGSSNQPQHF.

This clonotype was picked up a small number of times. This rearrangement joins TRBV7-2 to TRBJ1-2; no clear D gene. The CDR3 loop spans 14 amino acids. The germline V gene has CDR1 SGHTA and CDR2 FQGNSA. V shed 1 base and J shed 4 bases, with 10 bases lying between them. The CDR3 nucleotides read TGTGCCAGCAGCTTAGACGGCGGGGTCTATGGCTACACCTTC. Its translation is CASSLDGGVYGYTF.

The DNA for the CDR3 is TGTGCCAGCAGCCAGGGTGACAGGGTTAACTATGGCTACACCTTC. It translates to CASSQGDRVNYGYTF. The genes are TRBV4-2 and TRBJ1-2; TRBD1 aligns across 7 bases. The CDR3 has 15 amino acids. V trimming: 3 bases; J trimming: 1 base; junction bases outside the gene matches: 5. Germline V lookup: CDR1 LGHNA, CDR2 YNFKEQ.

This clonotype was counted between two and nine times. The chain has TRBV7-2 and TRBJ2-3; tentatively, D is TRBD2 (7 bases). CDR1 is SGHTA and CDR2 is FQGNSA in the germline V gene. V gave up 7 bases and J gave up 5 bases, with 19 bases separating them. The CDR3 has 15 amino acids. The CDR3 loop is CASTPPRGLRDTQYF. CDR3 nucleotides: TGTGCCAGCACCCCACCGCGGGGGCTGAGAGATACGCAGTATTTT. The full variable domain, with the rest looked up from reference TRBV7-2 and TRBJ2-3, is GAGVSQSPSNKVTEKGKDVELRCDPISGHTALYWYRQSLGQGLEFLIYFQGNSAPDKSGLPSDRFSAERTGGSVSTLTIQRTQQEDSAVYLCASTPPRGLRDTQYFGPGTRLTVL.

The chain joins TRBV2 to TRBJ2-7; D unclear. V was pared by 7 bases and J by 0 bases, with 7 bases between. The germline gives CDR1 SNHLY, CDR2 FYNNEI. This CDR3 has 12 amino acids. In nucleotides, the CDR3 is TGTGCCAGCACCGATTCCTCCTACGAGCAGTACTTC. It translates to CASTDSSYEQYF.

J is TRBJ2-7 and V is TRBV27; D is unresolved. The CDR3 runs 13 residues. CDR1 and CDR2 (germline): MNHEY, SMNVEV (reference sequence). Trimming took 4 bases from V and 3 from J, leaving 10 bases between them. The CDR3 DNA follows: TGTGCCAGCAGTTATTTTTCGGACTACGAGCAGTACTTC. It specifies CASSYFSDYEQYF.

This clonotype came up a few times. This chain joins TRBV11-2 and TRBJ2-7, with D tentatively TRBD2 (5 bases). V lost 1 base to trimming and J lost 4 bases, with 14 bases between them. The CDR3 consists of 15 residues. The germline CDR1 and CDR2 sequences are SGHAT and FQNNGV. For the CDR3, the DNA is TGTGCCAGCAGCTTAGTAGCGAAACGATTGTACGAGCAGTACTTC. Amino acid sequence: CASSLVAKRLYEQYF.

This clonotype was seen more than once but under ten times. The chain has TRBV25-1 and TRBJ1-5, with D hard to call. Germline assignment: CDR1 MGHDK and CDR2 SYGVNS. This CDR3 spans 15 amino acids. V lost 6 bases and J lost 0, with 12 bases in between. The CDR3 protein is CASRKGKLSNQPQHF. CDR3 sequence (DNA): TGTGCCAGCAGAAAGGGCAAACTTAGCAATCAGCCCCAGCATTTT.

J is TRBJ1-6 and V is TRBV5-1, with D possibly matching TRBD1 (5 bases). The V gene lost 6 bases and the J gene lost 6 bases, with 16 bases spanning the gap. The CDR3 covers 15 residues. The V gene's germline CDR1 is SGHRS and CDR2 YFSETQ. The DNA for the CDR3 is TGCGCCAGCAAAATTGGGGGAGAGGCTAATTCACCCCTCCACTTT. Encoded protein: CASKIGGEANSPLHF.

This clonotype was detected a few times. This chain joins TRBV7-2 and TRBJ1-3, with D tentatively TRBD1 (5 bases). The germline V gene encodes CDR1 SGHTA and CDR2 FQGNSA. The CDR3 length is 12 residues. Trimming took off 3 bases at V and 8 bases at J, with 8 bases between the two ends. This chain's CDR3 is CASSFWGDTIYF. DNA of the CDR3: TGTGCCAGCAGCTTCTGGGGCGACACCATATATTTT.

This clonotype has more than one count but fewer than ten. The CDR3 here is CASSQDLLAGTANTGELFF. The CDR3 DNA sequence: TGCGCCAGCAGCCAAGATCTATTAGCGGGGACCGCGAACACCGGGGAGCTGTTTTTT. The chain has TRBV4-3 and TRBJ2-2; 8 bases align to TRBD2. Trimming removed 0 bases from V and 0 bases from J; junction bases left unmatched: 9. The CDR3 runs to 19 residues. The germline V gene encodes CDR1 LGHNA and CDR2 YSLEER.

The chain recombines TRBV3-1 with TRBJ2-1, with 9 bases identical to TRBD1. CDR1 LGHDT and CDR2 YNNKEL come from the germline V gene (reference sequence). J lost 6 bases, V lost 4 bases, and 4 bases had no gene match. The CDR3 is made up of 14 amino acids. As DNA, the CDR3 is TGTGCCAGCAGCCTCCGGGACAGGGTCAATGAGCAGTTCTTC. As protein: CASSLRDRVNEQFF.

The rearrangement uses TRBV10-3 and TRBJ1-6; 7 bases are a match to TRBD1. The CDR3 contains 14 residues. The V gene's germline CDR1 is ENHRY and CDR2 SYGVKD. Losses at the gene ends were 3 bases for V and 10 bases for J; bases not matched to a gene: 6. CDR3 protein: CAISEDRAHSPLHF. The CDR3 DNA reads as TGTGCCATCAGTGAAGACAGGGCTCACTCACCCCTCCACTTT.

This clonotype has more than one count but fewer than ten. CDR3 bases: TGTGCCACCAGCAGAGTTAACAGGGGAGTTGAAGCTTTCTTT. Encoded protein: CATSRVNRGVEAFF. This chain links TRBV15 with TRBJ1-1; 7 bases agree with TRBD1. Germline lookup yields CDR1 LNHNV and CDR2 YYDKDF (reference sequence). The ends lost 1 base at V and 7 bases at J; junction bases unmatched: 6. The CDR3 has 14 amino acids.

As to this clonotype: At one of its ends the junction is not consistent with the germline gene, which may arise from a read error. In DNA form, the CDR3 reads TGCGCCAGCAGCCAATTCCTACTTCACGTGGGGAACCCTAGCACAGATACACAGTATTTT. Translated, it gives CASSQFLLHVGNPSTDTQYF. The chain employs TRBV4-1 and TRBJ2-3; possibly TRBD2 for D (5 bases). Per germline, CDR1 MGHRA and CDR2 YSYEKL. There are 20 residues in the CDR3.

This clonotype was seen more than once but under ten times. The chain has TRBV7-9 and TRBJ1-3; D remains unclear. Per germline, CDR1 SEHNR and CDR2 FQNEAQ (reference sequence). The CDR3 runs to 14 residues. Trimming took 0 bases from V and 1 from J, leaving 4 bases between them. The chain's CDR3 is CASSLAVSGNTIYF. The CDR3 DNA is TGTGCCAGCAGCTTAGCAGTTTCTGGAAACACCATATATTTT.

This clonotype was seen ten or more times. V gene TRBV27 combines with J gene TRBJ1-4; D remains ambiguous. Trimming stripped 1 base from V and 0 bases from J, with 6 bases between. Germline-derived CDR1 and CDR2 are MNHEY and SMNVEV (reference sequence). The length of the CDR3 is 15 residues. CDR3 sequence reads: CASSLWGTTNEKLFF. For the CDR3, the DNA is TGTGCCAGCAGTTTATGGGGTACAACTAATGAAAAACTGTTTTTT.

This clonotype was observed many times. The chain joins TRBV7-9 to TRBJ1-4; 9 positions match TRBD1. Germline CDR1 and CDR2: SEHNR and FQNEAQ (reference sequence). There are 15 residues in the CDR3. The V segment lost 5 bases and the J segment 4 bases; nucleotides outside the gene matches: 5. CDR3 in amino acids: CASSPGTGFNEKLFF. The CDR3 nucleotides read TGTGCCAGCAGCCCCGGGACAGGGTTTAATGAAAAACTGTTTTTT.

Only a few counts were recorded for this clonotype. The chain links TRBV4-1 to TRBJ2-7; D might be TRBD1 or TRBD2, each matching 5 bases. This CDR3 is 14 amino acids long. Deletions cut 2 bases from V and 3 bases from J, with 11 bases between. Looked up from germline, CDR1 is MGHRA and CDR2 is YSYEKL. The CDR3 region has the DNA TGCGCCAGCAGCCAACCGGGACGGGGCTACGAGCAGTACTTC. Translated: CASSQPGRGYEQYF.

This chain joins TRBV19 and TRBJ1-5; maybe TRBD1 (6 bases). Germline V gives CDR1 LNHDA, CDR2 SQIVND (reference sequence). The CDR3 extends over 14 amino acids. V dropped 7 bases and J dropped 0 bases, with 10 bases sitting between them. The CDR3 is CASTGTISNQPQHF. The CDR3 region has the DNA TGTGCCAGTACCGGGACAATTAGCAATCAGCCCCAGCATTTT.

This clonotype was seen more than once but under ten times. This chain connects TRBV5-1 to TRBJ2-2; D is perhaps TRBD2 (6 bases). The CDR3 has 18 amino acids. Trimming removed 1 base from V and 3 bases from J, with 19 bases in between. Germline values: CDR1 SGHRS, CDR2 YFSETQ. As DNA, the CDR3 is TGCGCCAGCAGCTTGACTTTTCTAGCGCCCCTGGACACCGGGGAGCTGTTTTTT. It yields the protein CASSLTFLAPLDTGELFF.

This clonotype was seen a handful of times. The chain has TRBV29-1 and TRBJ1-2; the D is unclear. CDR1 and CDR2 (germline): SQVTM, ANQGSEA. The V end was cut by 3 bases, the J end by 13 bases, with 12 bases between. CDR3 length: 10 residues. CDR3 amino acids: CSVEGKRPTF. For the CDR3, the DNA is TGCAGCGTTGAGGGTAAAAGGCCCACCTTC.